A few counts support the clone carrying this T cell receptor (beta chain). Its antigen is undetermined. This table comes from immunoSEQ multiplex PCR, and its TCRdb copy is limited to in-frame clones, with some not included. The sample carries more than 15,000 clones, over 70% recorded once. The data were obtained in a study of somatic mutations in cytotoxic T cells in rheumatoid arthritis. Across the whole study: Flow sorting at nearly 100% purity was applied to some V beta antibody-stained T-cell populations, which included V beta1+ cells sequenced for TCRB. Regarding the study as a whole: The clonality of CD8+ T cells was not significantly different between rheumatoid arthritis patients and age-matched healthy controls.

There are 14 residues in the CDR3. Trimming removed 6 bases from V and 5 bases from J, with 14 bases in between. CDR1 and CDR2 (germline): SEHNR, FQNEAQ (reference sequence). Blood donors, with a median age of roughly 61 years (range roughly 20-70) and roughly 51% female, made up the healthy control group. The chain uses TRBV7-9 and TRBJ2-1; tentatively, D is TRBD1 (6 bases). This receptor was obtained from a woman in her fifties or sixties in good health. What was sequenced was CD8+ T cells sorted from blood. CDR3 amino acids: CASRGGQTNNEQFF. CDR3 DNA sequence: TGTGCCAGCAGAGGCGGACAGACGAACAATGAGCAGTTCTTC.